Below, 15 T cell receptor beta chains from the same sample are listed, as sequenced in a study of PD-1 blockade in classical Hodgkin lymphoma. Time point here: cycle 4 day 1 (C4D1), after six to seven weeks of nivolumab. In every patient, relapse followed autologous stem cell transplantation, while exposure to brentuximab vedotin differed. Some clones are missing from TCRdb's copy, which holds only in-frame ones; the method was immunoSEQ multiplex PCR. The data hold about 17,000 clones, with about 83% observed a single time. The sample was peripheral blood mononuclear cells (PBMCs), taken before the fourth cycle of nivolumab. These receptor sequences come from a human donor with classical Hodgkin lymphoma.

CDR3: CASSPTGGVGFYGYTF. The CDR3 nucleotides read TGCGCCAGCAGCCCTACAGGGGGCGTAGGCTTCTATGGCTACACCTTC. The chain links TRBV4-3 to TRBJ1-2; 9 nucleotides line up with TRBD1. Per germline, CDR1 LGHNA and CDR2 YSLEER. V was clipped by 4 bases and J by 4 bases; unmatched bases: 10. The CDR3 spans 16 residues.

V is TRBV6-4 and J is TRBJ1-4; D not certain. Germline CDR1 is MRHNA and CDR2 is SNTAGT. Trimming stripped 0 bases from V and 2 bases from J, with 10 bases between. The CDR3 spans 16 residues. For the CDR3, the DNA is TGTGCCAGCAGTGACTCTAGGGCGGTGACTAATGAAAAACTGTTTTTT. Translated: CASSDSRAVTNEKLFF.

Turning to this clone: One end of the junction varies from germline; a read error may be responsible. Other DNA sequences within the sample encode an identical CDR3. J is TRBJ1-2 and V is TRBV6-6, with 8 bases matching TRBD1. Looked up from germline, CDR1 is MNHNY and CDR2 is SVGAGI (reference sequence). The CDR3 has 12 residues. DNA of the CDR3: TGTGCCAGCAGTTCAGGGGGCGTTGGCTATACCTTC. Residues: CASSSGGVGYTF.

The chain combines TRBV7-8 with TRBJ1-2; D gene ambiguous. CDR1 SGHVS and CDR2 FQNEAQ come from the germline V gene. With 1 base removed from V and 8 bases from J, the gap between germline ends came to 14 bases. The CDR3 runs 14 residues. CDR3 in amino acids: CASSLVGGSGGYTF. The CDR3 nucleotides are TGTGCCAGCAGCTTAGTGGGAGGGTCAGGAGGCTACACCTTC.

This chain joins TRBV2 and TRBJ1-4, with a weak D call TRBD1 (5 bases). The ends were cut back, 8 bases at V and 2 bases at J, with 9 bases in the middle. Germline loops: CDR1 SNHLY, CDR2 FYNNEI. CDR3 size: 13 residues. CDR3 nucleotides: TGTGCCAGCGGGGGGAGCACTAATGAAAAACTGTTTTTT. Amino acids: CASGGSTNEKLFF.

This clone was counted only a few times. CDR3 nucleotide sequence: TGCGCCAGCAGCGCGTCCGACCTAGGGAATGAGCAGTTCTTC. The encoded protein is CASSASDLGNEQFF. V and J are TRBV5-1 and TRBJ2-1; D gene unclear. The germline V and J ends were trimmed by 4 bases and 7 bases, with 15 bases remaining between them. The CDR3 covers 14 residues. CDR1 SGHRS and CDR2 YFSETQ come from the germline V gene.

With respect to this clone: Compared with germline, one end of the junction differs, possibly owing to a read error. CDR3 coding DNA: TGTGCCAGCAGGTCACAGGGGTTTCCGGGAGATACGCGGTATTTT. Translating gives CASRSQGFPGDTRYF. The chain links TRBV5-6 to TRBJ2-3; D may be TRBD1 (7 bases). Germline values: CDR1 SGHDT, CDR2 YYEEEE. This CDR3 is 15 amino acids long.

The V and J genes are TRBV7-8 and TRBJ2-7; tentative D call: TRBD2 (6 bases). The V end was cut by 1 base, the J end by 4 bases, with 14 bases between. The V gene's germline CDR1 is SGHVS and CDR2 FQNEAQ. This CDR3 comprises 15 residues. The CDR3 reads CASSLVGSGPYEQYF. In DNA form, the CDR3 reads TGTGCCAGCAGCTTAGTAGGTAGCGGACCTTACGAGCAGTACTTC.

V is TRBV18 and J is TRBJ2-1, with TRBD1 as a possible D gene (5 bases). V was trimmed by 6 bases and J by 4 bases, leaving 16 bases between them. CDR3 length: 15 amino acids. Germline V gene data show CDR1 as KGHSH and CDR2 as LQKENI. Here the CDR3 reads CASSDFVPGYNEQFF. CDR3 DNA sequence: TGTGCCAGCTCCGACTTTGTGCCAGGGTACAATGAGCAGTTCTTC.

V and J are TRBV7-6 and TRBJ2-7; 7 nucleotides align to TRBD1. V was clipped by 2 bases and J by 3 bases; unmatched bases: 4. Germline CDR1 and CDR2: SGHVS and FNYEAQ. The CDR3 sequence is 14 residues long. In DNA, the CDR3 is TGTGCCAGCAGCTTAATCCGACAGGGCTACGAGCAGTACTTC. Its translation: CASSLIRQGYEQYF.

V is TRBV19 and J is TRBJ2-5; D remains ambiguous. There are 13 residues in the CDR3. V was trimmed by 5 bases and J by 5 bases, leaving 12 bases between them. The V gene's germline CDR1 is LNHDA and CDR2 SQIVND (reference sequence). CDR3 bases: TGTGCCAGTAGTTGGCGCCTCCGGGAGACCCAGTACTTC. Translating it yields CASSWRLRETQYF.

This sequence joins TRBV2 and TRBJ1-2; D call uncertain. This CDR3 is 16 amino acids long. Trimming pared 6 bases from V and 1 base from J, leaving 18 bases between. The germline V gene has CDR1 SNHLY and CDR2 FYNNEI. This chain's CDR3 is CASRASWGPYNYGYTF. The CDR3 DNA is TGTGCCAGCAGGGCCAGTTGGGGTCCCTATAACTATGGCTACACCTTC.

For the CDR3, the DNA is TGCGCCAGCAGCTTGGGGGACAGGTCCCACGAGCAGTACTTC. Translation: CASSLGDRSHEQYF. The chain combines TRBV5-1 with TRBJ2-7; TRBD1 matches 8 bases. Germline values: CDR1 SGHRS, CDR2 YFSETQ. The ends lost 0 bases at V and 5 bases at J; junction bases unmatched: 4. CDR3 size: 14 residues.

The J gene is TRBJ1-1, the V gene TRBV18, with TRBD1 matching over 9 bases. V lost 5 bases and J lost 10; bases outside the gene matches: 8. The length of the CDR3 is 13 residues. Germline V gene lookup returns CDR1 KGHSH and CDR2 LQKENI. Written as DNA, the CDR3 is TGTGCCAGCTCAACTGACAGGGGGAAGCGAGCTTTCTTT. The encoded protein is CASSTDRGKRAFF.

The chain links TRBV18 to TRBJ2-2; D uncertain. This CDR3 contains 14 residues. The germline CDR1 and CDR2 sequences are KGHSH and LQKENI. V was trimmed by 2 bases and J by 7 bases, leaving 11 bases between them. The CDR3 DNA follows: TGTGCCAGCTCACCATCAAAGGGTGTCGGGGAGCTGTTTTTT. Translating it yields CASSPSKGVGELFF.